This T cell receptor (beta chain) was found in a study of T cells in women clearing cervical HPV infection. Study in general: Case blood was drawn a median about 150 days after lesion detection.

Study results and limitations: Controls had more TRBV6-7 (0.16%) than cases (around 0.11%).

Profiled with immunoSEQ multiplex PCR; TCRdb holds only in-frame clones, not every one. Its table lists about 14,000 clones. Germline lookup yields CDR1 SSHAT and CDR2 FNYEAQ (reference sequence). The CDR3 runs 15 residues. V lost 5 bases and J lost 5; bases outside the gene matches: 7. Turning to this clone: Its antigen is not known. The CDR3 extends 3 residues past the end of the read, so its final part is completed from the germline J gene.

The receptor comes from a woman aged 18-70 years with a cervical HPV16 infection that either progressed to CIN3+ or cleared (not recorded which). This rearrangement joins TRBV7-7 to TRBJ2-5, with TRBD1 matching 11 bases. Sequencing input: blood buffy coat. Partial CDR3 DNA: TGTGCCAGCAGCGGTGGACAGGGGGCGTGGGAGACC. Protein product: CASSGGQGAWET. The whole CDR3 protein reads CASSGGQGAWETQYF. Supplemented by reference TRBV7-7 and TRBJ2-5, the full variable domain reads GAGVSQSPRYKVTKRGQDVTLRCDPISSHATLYWYQQALGQGPEFLTYFNYEAQPDKSGLPSDRFSAERPEGSISTLTIQRTEQRDSAMYRCASSGGQGAWETQYFGPGTRLLVL.